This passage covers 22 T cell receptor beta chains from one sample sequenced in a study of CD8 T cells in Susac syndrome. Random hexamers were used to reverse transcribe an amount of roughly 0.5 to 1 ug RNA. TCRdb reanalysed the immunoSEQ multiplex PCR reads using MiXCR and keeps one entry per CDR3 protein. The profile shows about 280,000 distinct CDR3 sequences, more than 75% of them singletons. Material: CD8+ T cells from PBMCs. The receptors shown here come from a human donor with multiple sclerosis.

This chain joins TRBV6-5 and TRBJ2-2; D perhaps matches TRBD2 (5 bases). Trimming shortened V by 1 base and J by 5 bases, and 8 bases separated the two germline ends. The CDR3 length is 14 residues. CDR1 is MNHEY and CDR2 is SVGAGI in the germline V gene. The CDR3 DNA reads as TGTGCCAGCAGTTACTGGAGGAAAACCGGGGAGCTGTTTTTT. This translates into CASSYWRKTGELFF.

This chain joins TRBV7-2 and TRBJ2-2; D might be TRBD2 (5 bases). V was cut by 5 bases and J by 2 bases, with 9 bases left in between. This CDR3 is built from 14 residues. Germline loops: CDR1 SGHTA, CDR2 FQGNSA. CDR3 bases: TGTGCCAGCAGCACCCGGACTAACACCGGGGAGCTGTTTTTT. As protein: CASSTRTNTGELFF.

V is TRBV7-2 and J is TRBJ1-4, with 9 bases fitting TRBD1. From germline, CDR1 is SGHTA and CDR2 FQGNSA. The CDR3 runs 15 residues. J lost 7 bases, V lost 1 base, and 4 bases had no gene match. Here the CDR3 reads CASSLGRQGGEKLFF. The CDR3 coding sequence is TGTGCCAGCAGCTTAGGTCGACAGGGGGGTGAAAAACTGTTTTTT.

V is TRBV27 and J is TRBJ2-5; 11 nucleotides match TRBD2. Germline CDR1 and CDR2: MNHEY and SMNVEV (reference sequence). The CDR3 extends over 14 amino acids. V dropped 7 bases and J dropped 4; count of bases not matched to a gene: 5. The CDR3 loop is CASTVLAGAETQYF. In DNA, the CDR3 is TGTGCCAGCACCGTACTAGCGGGAGCAGAGACCCAGTACTTC.

CDR3 protein: CASSQDMNMGRNEQFF. The CDR3, as DNA: TGTGCCAGCAGCCAAGATATGAACATGGGGCGTAATGAGCAGTTCTTC. The J gene is TRBJ2-1, the V gene TRBV3-1, with D maybe TRBD1 (5 bases). The CDR3 totals 16 residues. V dropped 0 bases and J dropped 7 bases, with 16 bases sitting between them. CDR1 and CDR2 (germline): LGHDT, YNNKEL (reference sequence).

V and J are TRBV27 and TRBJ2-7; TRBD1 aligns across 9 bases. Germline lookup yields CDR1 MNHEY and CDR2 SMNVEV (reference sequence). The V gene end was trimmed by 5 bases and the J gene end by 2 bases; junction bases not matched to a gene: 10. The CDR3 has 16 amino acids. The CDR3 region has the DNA TGTGCCAGCAGTCCCCTCACCGGGACAGGGCCCTACGAGCAGTACTTC. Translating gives CASSPLTGTGPYEQYF.

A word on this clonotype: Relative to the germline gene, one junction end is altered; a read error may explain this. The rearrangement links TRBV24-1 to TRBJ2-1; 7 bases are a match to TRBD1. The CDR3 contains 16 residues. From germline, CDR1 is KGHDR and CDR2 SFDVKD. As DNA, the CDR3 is TGTGCCACCCAGACCTACCGGGACAGTCCGTACAATGAGCGGTTCTTC. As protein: CATQTYRDSPYNERFF.

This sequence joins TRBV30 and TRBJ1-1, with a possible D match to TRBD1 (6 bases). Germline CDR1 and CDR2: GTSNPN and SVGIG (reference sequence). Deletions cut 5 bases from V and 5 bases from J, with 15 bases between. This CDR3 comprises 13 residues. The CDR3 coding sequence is TGTGCCTGGGCCACAACAGGGATGACTGAAGCTTTCTTT. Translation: CAWATTGMTEAFF. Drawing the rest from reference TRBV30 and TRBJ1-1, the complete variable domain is SQTIHQWPATLVQPVGSPLSLECTVEGTSNPNLYWYRQAAGRGLQLLFYSVGIGQISSEVPQNLSASRPQDRQFILSSKKLLLSDSGFYLCAWATTGMTEAFFGQGTRLTVV.

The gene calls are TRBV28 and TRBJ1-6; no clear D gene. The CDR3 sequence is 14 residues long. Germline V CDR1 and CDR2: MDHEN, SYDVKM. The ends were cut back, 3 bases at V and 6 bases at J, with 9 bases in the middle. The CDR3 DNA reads TGTGCCAGCAGTTTGACTTCCCTTAATTCACCCCTCCACTTT. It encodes CASSLTSLNSPLHF.

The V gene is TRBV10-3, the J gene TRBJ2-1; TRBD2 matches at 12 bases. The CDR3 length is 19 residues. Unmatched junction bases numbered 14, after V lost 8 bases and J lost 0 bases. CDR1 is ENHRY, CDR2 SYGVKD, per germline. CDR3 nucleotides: TGTGCCATCCCGAAGGGGCTAGCGGGAGGGAACACCTCCTACAATGAGCAGTTCTTC. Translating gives CAIPKGLAGGNTSYNEQFF.

The CDR3: CASSTERTDTQYF. The CDR3 DNA sequence: TGTGCCAGCAGTACAGAGCGCACAGATACGCAGTATTTT. The rearrangement links TRBV27 to TRBJ2-3; D not resolved. Germline-derived CDR1 and CDR2 are MNHEY and SMNVEV (reference sequence). The length of the CDR3 is 13 residues. V lost 5 bases to trimming and J lost 1 base, with 7 bases between them.

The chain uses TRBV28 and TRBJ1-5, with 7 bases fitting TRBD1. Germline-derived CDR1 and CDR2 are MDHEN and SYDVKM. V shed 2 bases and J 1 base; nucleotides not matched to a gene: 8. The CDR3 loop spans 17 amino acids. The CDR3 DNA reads TGTGCCAGCAGTTTACCCAGGAGACAGGGAAGCAATCAGCCCCAGCATTTT. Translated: CASSLPRRQGSNQPQHF.

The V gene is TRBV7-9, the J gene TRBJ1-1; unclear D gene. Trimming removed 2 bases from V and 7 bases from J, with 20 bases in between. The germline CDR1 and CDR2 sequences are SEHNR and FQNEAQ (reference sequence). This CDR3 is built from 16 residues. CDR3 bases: TGTGCCAGCAGCTTAAGAGGACCGGCGTTCGAGGATGAAGCTTTCTTT. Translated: CASSLRGPAFEDEAFF.

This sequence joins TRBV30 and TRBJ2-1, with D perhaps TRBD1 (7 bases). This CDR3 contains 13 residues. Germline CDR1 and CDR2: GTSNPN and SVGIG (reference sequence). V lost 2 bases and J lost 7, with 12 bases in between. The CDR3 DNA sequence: TGTGCCTGGAGTCTCAGGGGGGCGAATGAGCAGTTCTTC. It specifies CAWSLRGANEQFF. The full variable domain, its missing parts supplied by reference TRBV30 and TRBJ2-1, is SQTIHQWPATLVQPVGSPLSLECTVEGTSNPNLYWYRQAAGRGLQLLFYSVGIGQISSEVPQNLSASRPQDRQFILSSKKLLLSDSGFYLCAWSLRGANEQFFGPGTRLTVL.

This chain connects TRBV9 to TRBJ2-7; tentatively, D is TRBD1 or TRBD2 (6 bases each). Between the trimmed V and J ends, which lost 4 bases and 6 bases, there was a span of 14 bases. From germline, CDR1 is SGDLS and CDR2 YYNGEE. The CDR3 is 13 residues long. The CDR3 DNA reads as TGTGCCAGCAGCCTCTCCAGGGGAGGCGAGCAGTACTTC. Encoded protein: CASSLSRGGEQYF.

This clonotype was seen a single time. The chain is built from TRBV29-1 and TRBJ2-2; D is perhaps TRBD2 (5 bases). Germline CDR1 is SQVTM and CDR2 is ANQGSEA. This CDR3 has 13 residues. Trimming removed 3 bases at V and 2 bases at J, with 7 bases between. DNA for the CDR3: TGCAGCGTTGACGGGGAAAACACCGGGGAGCTGTTTTTT. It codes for CSVDGENTGELFF.

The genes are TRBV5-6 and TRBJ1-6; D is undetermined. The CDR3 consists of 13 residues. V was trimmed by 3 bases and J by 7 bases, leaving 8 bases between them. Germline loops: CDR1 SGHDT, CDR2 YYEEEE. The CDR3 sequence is CASSSPPNSPLHF. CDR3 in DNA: TGTGCCAGCAGCTCCCCCCCAAATTCACCCCTCCACTTT. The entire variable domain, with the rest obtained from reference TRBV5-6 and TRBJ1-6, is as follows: DAGVTQSPTHLIKTRGQQVTLRCSPKSGHDTVSWYQQALGQGPQFIFQYYEEEERQRGNFPDRFSGHQFPNYSSELNVNALLLGDSALYLCASSSPPNSPLHFGNGTRLTVT.

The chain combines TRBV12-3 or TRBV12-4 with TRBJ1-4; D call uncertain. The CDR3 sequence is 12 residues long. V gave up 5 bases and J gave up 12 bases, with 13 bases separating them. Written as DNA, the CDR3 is TGTGCCAGCAGTCCAACGAACCGGCAACTGTTTTTT. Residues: CASSPTNRQLFF.

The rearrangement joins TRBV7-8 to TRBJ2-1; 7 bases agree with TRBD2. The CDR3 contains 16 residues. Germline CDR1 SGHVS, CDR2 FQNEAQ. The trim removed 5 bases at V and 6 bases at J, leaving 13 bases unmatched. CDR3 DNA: TGTGCCAGCAGCCCCCGGGGAGCGGGATGGAGCAATGAGCAGTTCTTC. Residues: CASSPRGAGWSNEQFF.

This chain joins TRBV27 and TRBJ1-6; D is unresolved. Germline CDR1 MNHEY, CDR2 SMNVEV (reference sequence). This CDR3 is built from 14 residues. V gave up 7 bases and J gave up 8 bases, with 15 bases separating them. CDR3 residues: CASTGGIRDSPLHF. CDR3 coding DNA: TGTGCCAGCACCGGAGGAATCCGGGATTCACCCCTCCACTTT.

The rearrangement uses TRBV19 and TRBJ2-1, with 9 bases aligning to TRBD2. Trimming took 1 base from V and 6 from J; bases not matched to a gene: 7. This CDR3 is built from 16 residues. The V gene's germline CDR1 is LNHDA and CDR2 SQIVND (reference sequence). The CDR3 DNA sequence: TGTGCCAGTAGTATAGTACCGACTAGCGGATTCAATGAGCAGTTCTTC. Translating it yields CASSIVPTSGFNEQFF.

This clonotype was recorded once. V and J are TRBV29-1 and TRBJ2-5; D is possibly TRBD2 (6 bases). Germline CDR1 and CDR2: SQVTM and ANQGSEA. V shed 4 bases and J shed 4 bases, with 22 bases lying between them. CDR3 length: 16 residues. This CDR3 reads CSVGGGIGVRGETQYF. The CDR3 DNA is TGCAGCGTTGGAGGCGGGATTGGAGTTCGGGGAGAGACCCAGTACTTC.